The entry that follows covers one T cell receptor beta chain sequence. What it binds is not known. The CDR3 totals 14 residues. Trimming cost V 5 bases and J 1 base, with 11 bases left between them. The germline CDR1 and CDR2 sequences are LNHDA and SQIVND (reference sequence). The sample is drawn from a study of beta chain features in type 1 diabetes. Study outcomes and limitations: Over-representation of high TCR-expressing cells was a possible consequence of cDNA sequencing. No resolution was reached here on whether HLA type influences TCRB rearrangement. More deletions and fewer insertions at VDJ junctions were seen in type 1 diabetes patients. In all four CD4+ subsets, TCRB CDR3 length was significantly, moderately reduced in type 1 diabetes.

The isolated RNA, all of it, was reverse transcribed, so expressed TCRB transcripts were what got sequenced. Clones were sequenced by immunoSEQ multiplex PCR, and TCRdb holds only the in-frame ones, with some missing. The table includes roughly 130,000 clones, 9% to 9.5% detected once. V usage is TRBV19 and J usage is TRBJ1-1; D remains unclear. This clonotype was sampled from a man aged 18 to 30 in good health. The specimen was central memory CD4+ T cells from blood. The CDR3, as DNA: TGTGCCAGTAGTTACCTGGGGAGGAACACTGAAGCTTTCTTT. It is translated as CASSYLGRNTEAFF.